This is a list of T cell receptor beta chains from one sample in a study of post-analysis software for immune sequencing data. MiXCR, run by TCRdb on the PCR reads, gives a single entry per CDR3 protein. Of roughly 800,000 distinct CDR3 sequences listed, approximately 44% are singletons. The material sequenced was blood. All receptors come from a girl between 5 and 17 years old with multiple sclerosis. The CDR3 runs from the conserved cysteine through the conserved F or W. Each record gives: V gene, J gene, D gene, clone size, CDR3 DNA, CDR3 protein. A D gene is named only where the DNA matches it firmly. The size of a clone is reported for some rows only, either as once, few or many, or as a class for expanded clones.

>TRBV20-1|TRBJ1-2|-|once
TGCAGTGCTAGAGCCTCTGGGAGTGGTTATGGCTACACCTTC
CSARASGSGYGYTF
>TRBV7-2|TRBJ1-5|-|-
TGTGCCAGCAGCTTAACGTTGGCGGGGGCGAGCAATCAGCCCCAGCATTTT
CASSLTLAGASNQPQHF
>TRBV20-1|TRBJ2-3|TRBD1|few
TGCAGTGCTGTGGACAGGCTTCGACGCTCCACAGATACGCAGTATTTT
CSAVDRLRRSTDTQYF
>TRBV30|TRBJ2-3|TRBD2|-
TGTGCCTGGAGAAAACGCCTTAGCGCGGGAGTGCAAGATACGCAGTATTTT
CAWRKRLSAGVQDTQYF
>TRBV9|TRBJ2-5|TRBD1|-
TGTGCCAGCAGCCCGGGACAGGGGGCGCAGGAGACCCAGTACTTC
CASSPGQGAQETQYF
>TRBV7-8|TRBJ2-1|-|-
TGTGCCAGCAGCTCCCCCAGGGGAGGGCCGAATGAGCAGTTCTTC
CASSSPRGGPNEQFF
>TRBV5-1|TRBJ2-5|-|-
TGCGCCAGCAGCTTGGAGACACTTGAGACCCAGTACTTC
CASSLETLETQYF
>TRBV4-1|TRBJ2-7|-|-
TGCGCCAGCAGCCAAGGACTACTAGTGGGAGACGAGCAGTACTTC
CASSQGLLVGDEQYF
>TRBV6-4|TRBJ2-1|TRBD1|few
TGTGCCAGCAGTGAGCGGACAGGGAGCTACAATGAGCAGTTCTTC
CASSERTGSYNEQFF
>TRBV7-9|TRBJ1-2|-|-
TGTACCAGCAGCCACCGGGGAGGGAGCCCCGGCTATGGCTACACCTTC
CTSSHRGGSPGYGYTF
>TRBV24-1|TRBJ2-7|TRBD1|-
TGTGCCACCAGTGATCTGGGGACAGATAGCGAGCAGTACTTC
CATSDLGTDSEQYF
>TRBV7-3|TRBJ2-1|-|few
TGTGCCAGCAGCTTCCGACCCAGGGGTTGGGACAATGAGCAGTTCTTC
CASSFRPRGWDNEQFF
>TRBV6-2/TRBV6-3|TRBJ1-2|TRBD1|-
TGTGCCAGCAGTTACGACCGGGACAGGGGATTCTATGGCTACACCTTC
CASSYDRDRGFYGYTF
>TRBV7-9|TRBJ2-7|-|-
TGTGCCAGCAGCTCGACTCGGGACAAGGGCTACGAGCAGTACTTC
CASSSTRDKGYEQYF
>TRBV9|TRBJ2-5|-|-
TGTGCCAGCAGCGGTCTCGGGGCCAGAGGGAATGAGCAGTACTTC
CASSGLGARGNEQYF
>TRBV28|TRBJ2-1|-|few
TGTGCCAGCAGCCCCACCTGGGGCTCCTACAATGAGCAGTTCTTC
CASSPTWGSYNEQFF
>TRBV5-1|TRBJ2-5|-|-
TGCGCCAGCAGCTTGGTAGGCGGGCCATCACAAGAGACCCAGTACTTC
CASSLVGGPSQETQYF
>TRBV3-1|TRBJ1-1|-|-
TGTGCCAGCAGCCCCTATCCCACAGGGTTTGGGACTGAAGCTTTCTTT
CASSPYPTGFGTEAFF
>TRBV4-1|TRBJ2-1|TRBD2|-
TGCGCCAGCAGCCCGCTAGCGGCAGACAATGAGCAGTTCTTC
CASSPLAADNEQFF
>TRBV19|TRBJ2-1|TRBD2|few
TGTGCTAGCCAGCCCGGAACTAGCGCCCCCGTCTATGTCGATGAGCAGTTCTTC
CASQPGTSAPVYVDEQFF
>TRBV24-1|TRBJ2-3|-|few
TGTGCCACCAGTGATTTGCAGGGAGGAGATACGCAGTATTTT
CATSDLQGGDTQYF
>TRBV4-3|TRBJ1-2|-|few
TGCGCCAGCAGCCAGGCCCGCTCCTATGGCTACACCTTC
CASSQARSYGYTF
>TRBV5-1|TRBJ2-7|TRBD1|few
TGCGCCAGCAGCTTGGACTGGACAGGGGGCTTCGAGCAGTACTTC
CASSLDWTGGFEQYF
>TRBV3-1|TRBJ2-5|-|many
TGTGCCAGCAGCCAAGAGACCCAGTACTTC
CASSQETQYF
>TRBV10-3|TRBJ2-5|TRBD2|few
TGTGCCATCAGCCCCGGGGGGAGGGAAGAGACCCAGTACTTC
CAISPGGREETQYF
>TRBV28|TRBJ2-1|-|many
TGTGCCAGCAGTCAGCTACACCAGGGCGATGAGCAGTTCTTC
CASSQLHQGDEQFF
>TRBV29-1|TRBJ1-1|TRBD1|-
TGCAGCGTCCGACAGGGCTTGGACACTGAAGCTTTCTTT
CSVRQGLDTEAFF